The rows below give T cell receptor beta chains drawn from one sample of a study of blood T cell repertoires in COVID-19. Generated by immunoSEQ multiplex PCR, the TCRdb table keeps only in-frame clones and is missing some. The table records 250,000 to 350,000 clones, about 92% of them present only once. The specimen was PBMCs or T cells enriched from blood (not recorded which). Receptor source: a woman aged 25-40 years who had recovered from COVID-19. Each CDR3 is given without its conserved first and last residue. Fields, in order: V gene, J gene, CDR3 protein.

TRBV6-5	TRBJ1-6	ASSWDRVAYNSPLH
TRBV28	TRBJ2-1	ASREGRTSGKVEQF
TRBV7-9	TRBJ2-7	ASSRNLVAGDYEQY
TRBV19	TRBJ1-4	ASSPRWGRGLEKLF
TRBV7-3	TRBJ2-2	ASSPPSPGGELF
TRBV5-6	TRBJ1-3	ASSLAGRGPGNTIY
TRBV5-4	TRBJ2-1	ASSLVLSTNEQF
TRBV6-2/TRBV6-3	TRBJ1-1	ASSPGGADEAF
TRBV2	TRBJ2-1	ASSPSGNSYNEQF
TRBV7-9	TRBJ2-3	ASSARQVFSTDTQY
TRBV28	TRBJ1-1	ASRGGLTEAF
TRBV6-5	TRBJ2-3	ASNPTGAGDTQY
TRBV7-2	TRBJ1-1	ASSSSTPAAF
TRBV18	TRBJ1-6	ASSPSVDNSPLH
TRBV7-8	TRBJ2-7	ASGRQGKAYEQY
TRBV18	TRBJ1-4	ASSRQGTPLSEKLF
TRBV7-2	TRBJ2-7	ASSSGRGLYEQY
TRBV9	TRBJ1-5	ASSDRQGQYSNQPQH
TRBV6-5	TRBJ1-5	ASSTGLISNQPQH
TRBV28	TRBJ1-4	ASSSAPTGVLKLF
TRBV6-2/TRBV6-3	TRBJ2-7	ASSFTRSYEQY
TRBV15	TRBJ2-7	ATSRDRGHEQY
TRBV4-3	TRBJ1-4	ASSQVGVEVEKLF
TRBV9	TRBJ1-1	ASSVAAMNTEAF
TRBV13	TRBJ2-7	ASSTGQAASYEQY
TRBV9	TRBJ2-1	ASSVGSSGSWNEQF
TRBV15	TRBJ2-7	ATSRDGASYEQY
TRBV14	TRBJ1-2	ASSQDRVRYT
TRBV7-3	TRBJ2-3	ASSVTGGGTDTQY
TRBV5-8	TRBJ1-2	ASSSRDPPPSYGYT
TRBV5-1	TRBJ2-2	ASLAPGQGMSGELF
TRBV28	TRBJ2-7	ASSFAFTGTSYEQY
TRBV5-8	TRBJ2-6	ASSWTRDSGANVLT
TRBV13	TRBJ2-3	ASSLAGGRGTDTQY
TRBV19	TRBJ2-7	ASSKTSGETYEQY
TRBV28	TRBJ1-3	ASSPPAGSSGNTIY
TRBV18	TRBJ2-3	ASSPGATDTQY
TRBV28	TRBJ1-5	ASSFGRGNQPQH
TRBV27	TRBJ2-5	ASSTGTSGGDETQY
TRBV19	TRBJ1-1	ARCPLWGENTEAF
TRBV28	TRBJ2-7	ASSFSITYEQY
TRBV6-5	TRBJ2-5	ASSSRGQETQY
TRBV12-3/TRBV12-4	TRBJ2-1	ASSSRGNEQF
TRBV3-1/TRBV3-2	TRBJ2-3	ASSQDSGGLGTQY
TRBV2	TRBJ2-1	ASGPSGSTYNEQF
TRBV11-2	TRBJ2-5	ASSLSERETQY
TRBV18	TRBJ1-3	ASSHLPTSSGNTIY
TRBV28	TRBJ1-4	ARGRGPMKKLF
TRBV7-3	TRBJ2-1	ASSLSTSGGPPRF
TRBV2	TRBJ2-7	ASSEPGGSYEQY
TRBV7-2	TRBJ1-4	ASSTQTEDLFATNEKLF
TRBV19	TRBJ2-3	ASSLSGGGAADTQY